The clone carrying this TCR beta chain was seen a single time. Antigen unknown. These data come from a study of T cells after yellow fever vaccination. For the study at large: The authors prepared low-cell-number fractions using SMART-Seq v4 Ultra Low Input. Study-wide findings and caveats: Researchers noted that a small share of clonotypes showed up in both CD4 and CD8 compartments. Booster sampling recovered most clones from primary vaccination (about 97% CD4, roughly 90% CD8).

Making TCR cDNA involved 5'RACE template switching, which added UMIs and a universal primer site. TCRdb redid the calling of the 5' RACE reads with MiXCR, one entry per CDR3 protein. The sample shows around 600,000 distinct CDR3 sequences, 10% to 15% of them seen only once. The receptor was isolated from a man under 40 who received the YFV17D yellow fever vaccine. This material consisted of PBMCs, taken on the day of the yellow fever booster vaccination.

The CDR3 here is CASTDPAGSWGETQYF. Written as DNA, the CDR3 is TGTGCCAGCACCGACCCCGCAGGATCCTGGGGAGAGACCCAGTACTTC. This chain links TRBV7-2 with TRBJ2-5; D gene uncertain. This CDR3 comprises 16 residues. V lost 7 bases, J lost 4 bases, and 22 bases lay in between. Germline-derived CDR1 and CDR2 are SGHTA and FQGNSA.